The rows below give T cell receptor beta chains drawn from one sample of a study of OX40 agonist ivuxolimab in advanced cancers. Assay: immunoSEQ multiplex PCR; the TCRdb copy retains only in-frame clones and omits some. This sample has about 81,000 clones, with 93% found just once. The sequencing here drew on CD4+ or CD8+ T cells sorted from blood, taken in a trial of the OX40 agonist ivuxolimab. These receptors were obtained from an adult with an advanced solid tumor such as melanoma, head and neck, liver or kidney cancer. The CDR3 runs from the conserved cysteine through the conserved F or W. D genes are given only for firm matches. Only part of the rows carry a size: once, few, many, or a class if the clone is expanded.

j_gene,d_gene,abundance,v_gene,CDR3nt,CDR3aa
TRBJ1-1,TRBD1,-,TRBV27,TGTGCCAGCAAGACAGGGGGCTGGACTGAAGCTTTCTTT,CASKTGGWTEAFF
TRBJ2-5,-,-,TRBV6-6,TGTGCCAGCAGTTACTTCCCCCGGGACAAAGAGACCCAGTACTTC,CASSYFPRDKETQYF
TRBJ2-1,-,few,TRBV7-2,TGTGCCAGCAGCCACATCGGAGGCAGGGAATACAATGAGCAGTTCTTC,CASSHIGGREYNEQFF
TRBJ2-7,-,-,TRBV5-5,TGTGCCAGCAGCCCCGGGACACCCCTACCGGGGTCGCAGTACTTC,CASSPGTPLPGSQYF
TRBJ2-3,-,-,TRBV13,TGTGCCAGCAGCTTTGCGGGGACCTACACAGATACGCAGTATTTT,CASSFAGTYTDTQYF
TRBJ2-7,TRBD2,-,TRBV5-6,TGTGCCAGCAGCTTGGCCGGGACTAACTACGAGCAGTACTTC,CASSLAGTNYEQYF
TRBJ2-1,-,once,TRBV28,TGTGCCAGCAGTTTAAGCCCCGGGGCCAATGAGCAGTTCTTC,CASSLSPGANEQFF
TRBJ2-5,-,once,TRBV5-6,TGTGCCAGCAGCTCCCCCGTGCTATCCTCGTACCAAGAGACCCAGTACTTC,CASSSPVLSSYQETQYF
TRBJ2-7,TRBD2,-,TRBV7-2,TGTGCCAGCAGCGAAAAGCGGGGCTACGAGCAGTACTTC,CASSEKRGYEQYF
TRBJ2-3,TRBD1,-,TRBV7-2,TGTGCCAGCAGCTCGGGACAGGGTTCAGATACGCAGTATTTT,CASSSGQGSDTQYF
TRBJ1-5,-,-,TRBV4-1,TGCGCCAGCAGCCTCTCATTGGGGCTCGGGGTACGAAGCAATCAGCCCCAGCATTTT,CASSLSLGLGVRSNQPQHF
TRBJ1-1,-,few,TRBV19,TGTGCCAGTAGTATAGGCAGGGTAGCTGAAGCTTTCTTT,CASSIGRVAEAFF
TRBJ2-3,-,-,TRBV27,TGTGCCAGCAGTTCGTGGAGGGCAGGAGATACGCAGTATTTT,CASSSWRAGDTQYF
TRBJ1-5,-,-,TRBV18,TGTGCCAGCTCCCCTGAACATGGGGAGACCAATCAGCCCCAGCATTTT,CASSPEHGETNQPQHF
TRBJ2-1,TRBD2,-,TRBV29-1,TGCAGCGTTGAAGAGTCGAGTGGACTAGCGGGGATTATGGAGTTCTTC,CSVEESSGLAGIMEFF
TRBJ1-4,TRBD1,-,TRBV4-1,TGCGCCAGCAGCCAAGATGCGATTGCTATACAGGGGCTTAATGAAAAACTGTTTTTT,CASSQDAIAIQGLNEKLFF
TRBJ2-7,-,-,TRBV6-5,TGTGCCAGCAGTTACTCGAAATACGAGCAGTACTTC,CASSYSKYEQYF
TRBJ1-1,-,-,TRBV4-3,TGCGCCAGCAGCCAAGAAACAGACCGGGACACTGAAGCTTTCTTT,CASSQETDRDTEAFF
TRBJ1-1,TRBD1,-,TRBV6-5,TGTGCCAGCAGCACAGGGGGAGGAGAAGCTTTCTTT,CASSTGGGEAFF
TRBJ2-3,-,-,TRBV4-1,TGCGCCAGCAGCCAAGAGGTAGCAGCCAGCACAGATACGCAGTATTTT,CASSQEVAASTDTQYF
TRBJ2-5,-,-,TRBV4-1,TGCGCCAGCAGCCAAGTAGTCGGGAGCCAAGAGACCCAGTACTTC,CASSQVVGSQETQYF
TRBJ1-1,TRBD1,-,TRBV9,TGTGCCAGCAGTGGGACAGGGGGCTCAAACACTGAAGCTTTCTTT,CASSGTGGSNTEAFF
TRBJ1-1,-,few,TRBV9,TGTGCCAGCAGCGATATAGGGACCGCGGACACTGAAGCTTTCTTT,CASSDIGTADTEAFF
TRBJ1-2,-,-,TRBV18,TGTGCCAGCTCACCACCAAGGGATCAGGGCTATGGCTACACCTTC,CASSPPRDQGYGYTF
TRBJ2-2,-,-,TRBV29-1,TGCAGCGCCCAGGATGGCCAGTTCCAGAACACCGGGGAGCTGTTTTTT,CSAQDGQFQNTGELFF
TRBJ2-7,-,-,TRBV9,TGTGCCAGCAGCGTAGCTAGGGATCCCTACGAGCAGTACTTC,CASSVARDPYEQYF
TRBJ2-3,TRBD1,once,TRBV29-1,TGCAGCGAGCTCACAGGGGAGAGTTTCACAGATACGCAGTATTTT,CSELTGESFTDTQYF
TRBJ2-7,-,-,TRBV9,TGTGCCAGCAGCCTAGCAACAGGGTTAATCTACGAGCAGTACTTC,CASSLATGLIYEQYF
TRBJ2-1,-,-,TRBV27,TGTGCCAGCAGCCAGGGGATGGACAATGAGCAGTTCTTC,CASSQGMDNEQFF
TRBJ1-3,-,-,TRBV7-6,TGTGCCAGCAGCAGTCCCGGGACAACTGGAAACACCATATATTTT,CASSSPGTTGNTIYF
TRBJ2-4,TRBD2,-,TRBV4-2,TGTGCCAGCAGCCAAGGGGCGGGAGTAGCAAAAAACATTCAGTACTTC,CASSQGAGVAKNIQYF
TRBJ2-7,-,-,TRBV27,TGTGCCAGCAGCACATTGCCCGGGGTAACTCACGAGCAGTACTTC,CASSTLPGVTHEQYF
TRBJ2-5,-,-,TRBV7-6,TGTGCCAGCAGCTTAGAGCCGGGACACCCAGAGACCCAGTACTTC,CASSLEPGHPETQYF
TRBJ2-5,-,-,TRBV21-1,TGTGCCGGCCAGCATCCAGGGCTATGTGAGACCCAGTACTTC,CAGQHPGLCETQYF
TRBJ2-3,TRBD2,-,TRBV5-1,TGCGCCAGCAGGGAGCCGGGACTAGCCTTAGATACGCAGTATTTT,CASREPGLALDTQYF
TRBJ2-7,-,-,TRBV6-6,TGTGCCAGCAGTTATATGGCAGACCAGTACTTC,CASSYMADQYF
TRBJ2-7,-,once,TRBV6-6,TGTGCCAGCAGTTACGAGGGGCTGGCGGGGGAGCAGTACTTC,CASSYEGLAGEQYF
TRBJ1-2,TRBD1,once,TRBV28,TGTGCCAGCAGTCCCCTCGGGACAGTCGACTATGGCTACACCTTC,CASSPLGTVDYGYTF
TRBJ2-3,-,-,TRBV7-9,TGTGCCAGCAGCCCAGGGGGCACAGATACGCAGTATTTT,CASSPGGTDTQYF
TRBJ2-3,TRBD1,-,TRBV28,TGTGCCAGCAGTTCTCCGCCTACAGGGGGATGGACAGATACGCAGTATTTT,CASSSPPTGGWTDTQYF
TRBJ1-2,-,-,TRBV28,TGTGCCAGCAGGACAAGCAGGGGCTATGGCTACACCTTC,CASRTSRGYGYTF
TRBJ2-5,TRBD1,-,TRBV27,TGTGCCAGCAGTTTCGGACAGGGGGCTAGAGAGACCCAGTACTTC,CASSFGQGARETQYF
TRBJ1-1,-,-,TRBV28,TGTGCCAGCAGGCCCGACCCCGGCCCTGAAGCTTTCTTT,CASRPDPGPEAFF
TRBJ1-4,-,once,TRBV25-1,TGTGCCAGCAATTCGGCGAGGGGTGAAAAACTGTTTTTT,CASNSARGEKLFF
TRBJ2-3,TRBD1,-,TRBV10-3,TGTGCCATCAGGAGGGACAGGGCCGAAAGCACAGATACGCAGTATTTT,CAIRRDRAESTDTQYF
TRBJ2-1,TRBD2,-,TRBV7-2,TGTGCCAGCAGCTTAGGGCGGAGAGGGACTAGCGGGCCCTACAATGAGCAGTTCTTC,CASSLGRRGTSGPYNEQFF
TRBJ1-1,-,few,TRBV27,TGTGCCAGCAGTCCACAGAGACACGCCACTGAAGCTTTCTTT,CASSPQRHATEAFF
TRBJ1-1,TRBD1,-,TRBV28,TGTGCCAGCAGTTTAAGGGGGCCCAGGAACACTGAAGCTTTCTTT,CASSLRGPRNTEAFF
TRBJ2-7,TRBD2,-,TRBV18,TGTGCCAGCTCCCCATACGGGGGGGGCCCCTCCTACGAGCAGTACTTC,CASSPYGGGPSYEQYF
TRBJ2-3,TRBD1,-,TRBV9,TGTGCCAGCAGCGTAGAGGGGACAGGGGAAGATACGCAGTATTTT,CASSVEGTGEDTQYF
TRBJ2-3,-,-,TRBV11-2,TGTGCCAGCAGCTTAGTAGGAAGATTAACAGATACGCAGTATTTT,CASSLVGRLTDTQYF
TRBJ1-1,TRBD1,-,TRBV27,TGTGCCAGCAGTTGGCAGGGGGACACTGAAGCTTTCTTT,CASSWQGDTEAFF
TRBJ2-3,-,-,TRBV13,TGTGCCAGCAGCTTTTTGACAGGTACTAGCACAGATACGCAGTATTTT,CASSFLTGTSTDTQYF
TRBJ1-2,TRBD1,-,TRBV2,TGTGCCAGCAGCCCGACAGGGGGCTTGGATCCATCACATGGCTACACCTTC,CASSPTGGLDPSHGYTF